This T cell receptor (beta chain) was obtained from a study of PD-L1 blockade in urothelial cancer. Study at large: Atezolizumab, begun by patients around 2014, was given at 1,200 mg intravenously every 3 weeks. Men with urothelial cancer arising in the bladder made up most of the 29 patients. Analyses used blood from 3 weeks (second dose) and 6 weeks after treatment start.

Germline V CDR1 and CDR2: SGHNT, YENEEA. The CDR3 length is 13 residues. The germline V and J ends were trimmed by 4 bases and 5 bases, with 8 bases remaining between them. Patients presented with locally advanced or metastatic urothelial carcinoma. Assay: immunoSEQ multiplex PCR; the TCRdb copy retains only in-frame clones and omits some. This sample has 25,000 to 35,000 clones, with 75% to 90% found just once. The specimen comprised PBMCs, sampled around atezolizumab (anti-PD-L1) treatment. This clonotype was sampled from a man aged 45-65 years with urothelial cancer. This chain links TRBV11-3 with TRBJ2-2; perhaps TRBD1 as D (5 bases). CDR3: CASSSTGTGELFF. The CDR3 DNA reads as TGTGCCAGCAGCTCAACAGGAACCGGGGAGCTGTTTTTT.